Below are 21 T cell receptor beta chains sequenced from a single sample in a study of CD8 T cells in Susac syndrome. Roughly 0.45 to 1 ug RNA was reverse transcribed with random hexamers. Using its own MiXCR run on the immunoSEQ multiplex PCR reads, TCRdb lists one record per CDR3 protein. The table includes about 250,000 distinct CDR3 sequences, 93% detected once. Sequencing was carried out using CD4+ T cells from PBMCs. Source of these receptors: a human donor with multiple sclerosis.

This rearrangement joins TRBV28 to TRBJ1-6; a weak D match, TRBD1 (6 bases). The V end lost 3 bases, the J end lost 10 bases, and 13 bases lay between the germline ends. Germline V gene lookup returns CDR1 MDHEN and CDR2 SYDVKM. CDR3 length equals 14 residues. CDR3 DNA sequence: TGTGCCAGCAGTTTTTGGGGGGGCAACTCACCCCTCCACTTT. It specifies CASSFWGGNSPLHF.

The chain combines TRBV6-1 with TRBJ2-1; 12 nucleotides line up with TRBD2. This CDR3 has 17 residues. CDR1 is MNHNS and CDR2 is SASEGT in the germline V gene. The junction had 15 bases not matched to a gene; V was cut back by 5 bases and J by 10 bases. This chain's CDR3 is CASSRRLAGDFIREQFF. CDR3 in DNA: TGTGCCAGCAGTCGAAGACTAGCGGGAGATTTCATCAGGGAGCAGTTCTTC.

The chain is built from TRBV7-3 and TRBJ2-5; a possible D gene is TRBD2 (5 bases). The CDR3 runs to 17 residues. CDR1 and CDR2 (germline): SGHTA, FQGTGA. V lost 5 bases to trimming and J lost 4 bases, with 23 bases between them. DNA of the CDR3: TGTGCCAGCAGCCCTGGGTATTCGGGATTTTTAGGAGAGACCCAGTACTTC. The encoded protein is CASSPGYSGFLGETQYF. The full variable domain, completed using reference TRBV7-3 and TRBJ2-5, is GAGVSQTPSNKVTEKGKYVELRCDPISGHTALYWYRQSLGQGPEFLIYFQGTGAADDSGLPNDRFFAVRPEGSVSTLKIQRTERGDSAVYLCASSPGYSGFLGETQYFGPGTRLLVL.

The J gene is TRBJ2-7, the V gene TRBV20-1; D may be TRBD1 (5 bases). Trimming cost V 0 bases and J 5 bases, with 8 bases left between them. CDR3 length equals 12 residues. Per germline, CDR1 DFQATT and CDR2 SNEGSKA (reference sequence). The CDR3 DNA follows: TGCAGTGCTAGAGATGTAGGGGACGAGCAGTACTTC. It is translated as CSARDVGDEQYF.

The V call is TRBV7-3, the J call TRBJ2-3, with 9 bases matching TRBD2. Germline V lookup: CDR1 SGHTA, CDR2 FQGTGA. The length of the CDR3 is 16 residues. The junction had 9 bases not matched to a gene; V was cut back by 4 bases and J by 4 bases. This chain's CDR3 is CASSSSWGGRADTQYF. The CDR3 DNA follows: TGTGCCAGCAGCTCGTCGTGGGGCGGGAGGGCAGATACGCAGTATTTT.

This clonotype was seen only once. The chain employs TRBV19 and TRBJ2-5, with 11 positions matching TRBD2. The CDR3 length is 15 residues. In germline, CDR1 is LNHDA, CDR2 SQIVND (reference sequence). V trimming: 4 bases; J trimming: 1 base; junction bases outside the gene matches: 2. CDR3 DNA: TGTGCCAGTAGTAAGGGGACTAGCGGCCAAGAGACCCAGTACTTC. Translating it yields CASSKGTSGQETQYF. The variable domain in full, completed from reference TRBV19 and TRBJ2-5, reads DGGITQSPKYLFRKEGQNVTLSCEQNLNHDAMYWYRQDPGQGLRLIYYSQIVNDFQKGDIAEGYSVSREKKESFPLTVTSAQKNPTAFYLCASSKGTSGQETQYFGPGTRLLVL.

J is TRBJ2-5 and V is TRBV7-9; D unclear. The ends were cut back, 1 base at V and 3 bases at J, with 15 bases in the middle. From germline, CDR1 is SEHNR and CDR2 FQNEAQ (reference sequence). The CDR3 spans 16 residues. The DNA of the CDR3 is TGTGCCAGCAGCTTAGAGGCTGGGCTAGGAGAAGAGACCCAGTACTTC. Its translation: CASSLEAGLGEETQYF.

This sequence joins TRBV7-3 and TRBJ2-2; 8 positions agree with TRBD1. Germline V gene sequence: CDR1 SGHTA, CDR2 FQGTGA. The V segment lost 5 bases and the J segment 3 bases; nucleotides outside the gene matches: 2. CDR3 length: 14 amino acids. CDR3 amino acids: CASSPTGDTGELFF. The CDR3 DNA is TGTGCCAGCAGCCCGACAGGGGACACCGGGGAGCTGTTTTTT.

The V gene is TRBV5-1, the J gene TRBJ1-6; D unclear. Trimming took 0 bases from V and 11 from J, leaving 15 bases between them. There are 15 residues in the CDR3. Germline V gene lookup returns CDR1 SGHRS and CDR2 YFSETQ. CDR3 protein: CASSLAPGRYAPLHF. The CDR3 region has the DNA TGCGCCAGCAGCTTGGCCCCCGGTCGGTATGCACCCCTCCACTTT.

The CDR3 region is CASSATRNTEAFF. The CDR3 DNA sequence: TGTGCCAGTAGTGCGACCCGGAACACTGAAGCTTTCTTT. J is TRBJ1-1 and V is TRBV19; D gene unclear. The CDR3 extends over 13 amino acids. CDR1 is LNHDA, CDR2 SQIVND, per germline (reference sequence). Trimming took 5 bases from V and 1 from J, leaving 8 bases between them.

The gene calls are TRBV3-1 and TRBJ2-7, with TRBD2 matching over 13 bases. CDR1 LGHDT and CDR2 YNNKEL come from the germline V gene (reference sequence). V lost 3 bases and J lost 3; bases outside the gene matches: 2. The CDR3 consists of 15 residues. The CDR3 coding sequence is TGTGCCAGCAGCCATGGGACTAGCGGGGACTACGAGCAGTACTTC. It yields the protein CASSHGTSGDYEQYF.

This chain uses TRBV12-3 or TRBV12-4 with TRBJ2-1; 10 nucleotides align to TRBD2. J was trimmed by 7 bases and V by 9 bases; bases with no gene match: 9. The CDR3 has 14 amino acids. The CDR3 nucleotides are TGTGCCAGTATACTAGCGGGGCCTCGAAATGAGCAGTTCTTC. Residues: CASILAGPRNEQFF.

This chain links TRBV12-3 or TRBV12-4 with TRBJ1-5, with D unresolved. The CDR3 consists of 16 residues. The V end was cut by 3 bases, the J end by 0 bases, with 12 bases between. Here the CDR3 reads CASSFPGGDSNQPQHF. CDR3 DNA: TGTGCCAGCAGTTTTCCCGGTGGGGATAGCAATCAGCCCCAGCATTTT.

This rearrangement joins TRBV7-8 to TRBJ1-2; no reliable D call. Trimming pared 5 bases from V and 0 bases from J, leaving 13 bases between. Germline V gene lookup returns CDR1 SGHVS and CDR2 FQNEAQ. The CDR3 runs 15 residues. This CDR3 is CASSPSRRANYGYTF. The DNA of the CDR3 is TGTGCCAGCAGCCCCTCCAGGCGAGCTAACTATGGCTACACCTTC.

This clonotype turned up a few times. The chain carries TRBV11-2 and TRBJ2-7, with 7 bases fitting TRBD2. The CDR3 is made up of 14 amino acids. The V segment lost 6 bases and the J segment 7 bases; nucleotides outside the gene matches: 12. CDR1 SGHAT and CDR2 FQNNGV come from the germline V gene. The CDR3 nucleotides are TGTGCCAGCAGGCACGGGACTAACCTACGGGAGCAGTACTTC. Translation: CASRHGTNLREQYF.

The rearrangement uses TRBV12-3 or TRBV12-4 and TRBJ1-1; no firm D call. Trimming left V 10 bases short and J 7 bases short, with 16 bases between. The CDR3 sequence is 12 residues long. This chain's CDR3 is CATKTDALEAFF. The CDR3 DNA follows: TGTGCCACCAAAACGGACGCTCTTGAAGCTTTCTTT.

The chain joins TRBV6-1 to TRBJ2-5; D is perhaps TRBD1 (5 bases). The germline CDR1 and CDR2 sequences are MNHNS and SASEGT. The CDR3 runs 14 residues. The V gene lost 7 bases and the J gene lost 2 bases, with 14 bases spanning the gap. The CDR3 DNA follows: TGTGCCAGCACCTTGTCCCAGGGTCAAGAGACCCAGTACTTC. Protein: CASTLSQGQETQYF.

The CDR3 nucleotides are TGCAGTGCAGACTGGGCGGCATGGGAGACCCAGTACTTC. It codes for CSADWAAWETQYF. The chain has TRBV20-1 and TRBJ2-5; D unresolved. The CDR3 consists of 13 residues. Trimming pared 6 bases from V and 5 bases from J, leaving 16 bases between. CDR1 DFQATT and CDR2 SNEGSKA come from the germline V gene (reference sequence).

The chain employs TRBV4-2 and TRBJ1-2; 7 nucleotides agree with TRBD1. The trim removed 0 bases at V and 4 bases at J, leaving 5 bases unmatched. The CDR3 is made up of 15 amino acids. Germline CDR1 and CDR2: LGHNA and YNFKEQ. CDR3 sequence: CASSQETGSIYGYTF. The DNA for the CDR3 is TGTGCCAGCAGCCAAGAGACAGGGTCGATCTATGGCTACACCTTC.

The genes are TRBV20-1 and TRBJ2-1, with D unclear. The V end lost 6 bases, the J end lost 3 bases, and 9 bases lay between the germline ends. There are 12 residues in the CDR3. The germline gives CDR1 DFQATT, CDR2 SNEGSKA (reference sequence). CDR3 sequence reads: CSAIISYNEQFF. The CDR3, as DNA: TGCAGTGCCATAATTAGCTACAATGAGCAGTTCTTC.

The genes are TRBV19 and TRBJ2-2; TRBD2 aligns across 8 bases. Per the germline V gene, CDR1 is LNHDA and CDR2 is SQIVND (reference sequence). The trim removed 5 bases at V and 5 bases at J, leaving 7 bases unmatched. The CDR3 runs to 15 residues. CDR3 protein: CASSGRPGGTGELFF. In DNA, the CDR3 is TGTGCCAGTAGTGGACGCCCGGGGGGGACCGGGGAGCTGTTTTTT.